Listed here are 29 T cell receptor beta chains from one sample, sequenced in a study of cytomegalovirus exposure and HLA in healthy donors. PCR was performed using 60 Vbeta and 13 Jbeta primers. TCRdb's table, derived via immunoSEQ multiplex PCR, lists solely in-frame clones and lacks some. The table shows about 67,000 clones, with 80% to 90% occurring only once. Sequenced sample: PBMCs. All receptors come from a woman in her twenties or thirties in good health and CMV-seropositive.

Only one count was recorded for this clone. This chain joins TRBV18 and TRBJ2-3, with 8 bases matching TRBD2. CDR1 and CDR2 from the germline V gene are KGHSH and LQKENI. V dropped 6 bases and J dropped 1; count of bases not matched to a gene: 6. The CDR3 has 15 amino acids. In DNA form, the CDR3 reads TGTGCCAGCTCGCACCCGACTAGCGGCACAGATACGCAGTATTTT. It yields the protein CASSHPTSGTDTQYF.

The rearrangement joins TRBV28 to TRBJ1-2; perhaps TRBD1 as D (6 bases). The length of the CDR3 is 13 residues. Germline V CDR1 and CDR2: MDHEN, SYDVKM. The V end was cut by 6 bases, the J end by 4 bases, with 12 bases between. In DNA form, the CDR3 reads TGTGCCAGCAGACGTGGACAGACCTATGGCTACACCTTC. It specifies CASRRGQTYGYTF.

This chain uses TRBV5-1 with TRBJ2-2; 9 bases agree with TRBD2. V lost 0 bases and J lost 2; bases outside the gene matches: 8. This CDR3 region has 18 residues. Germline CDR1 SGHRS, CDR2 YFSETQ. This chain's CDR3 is CASSLDFTSGPNTGELFF. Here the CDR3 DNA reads TGCGCCAGCAGCTTGGATTTTACTAGCGGGCCAAACACCGGGGAGCTGTTTTTT.

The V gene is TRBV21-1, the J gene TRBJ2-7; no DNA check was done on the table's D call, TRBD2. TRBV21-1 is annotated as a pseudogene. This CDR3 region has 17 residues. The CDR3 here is CASRQGLAGGVSYEQYF. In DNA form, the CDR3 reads TGTGCCAGCAGGCAGGGACTAGCGGGAGGCGTTTCCTACGAGCAGTACTTC.

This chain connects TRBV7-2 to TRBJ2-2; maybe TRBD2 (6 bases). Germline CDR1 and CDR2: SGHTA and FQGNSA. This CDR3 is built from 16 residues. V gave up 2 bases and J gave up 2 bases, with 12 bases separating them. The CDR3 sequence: CASSLTGGVNTGELFF. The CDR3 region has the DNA TGTGCCAGCAGCTTAACGGGCGGGGTTAACACCGGGGAGCTGTTTTTT.

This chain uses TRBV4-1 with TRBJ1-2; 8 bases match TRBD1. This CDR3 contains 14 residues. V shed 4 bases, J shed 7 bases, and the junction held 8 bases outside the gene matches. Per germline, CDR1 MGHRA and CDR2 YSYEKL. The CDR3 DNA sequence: TGCGCCAGCAGCCCCGGACAGGGCTATATTGGCTACACCTTC. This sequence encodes CASSPGQGYIGYTF.

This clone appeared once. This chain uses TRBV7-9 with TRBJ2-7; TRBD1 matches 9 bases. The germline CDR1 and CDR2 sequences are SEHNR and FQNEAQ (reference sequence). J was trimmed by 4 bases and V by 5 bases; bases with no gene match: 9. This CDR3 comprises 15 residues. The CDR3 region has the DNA TGTGCCAGCAGCACCGAACAGGGGGCATCTTACGAGCAGTACTTC. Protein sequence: CASSTEQGASYEQYF.

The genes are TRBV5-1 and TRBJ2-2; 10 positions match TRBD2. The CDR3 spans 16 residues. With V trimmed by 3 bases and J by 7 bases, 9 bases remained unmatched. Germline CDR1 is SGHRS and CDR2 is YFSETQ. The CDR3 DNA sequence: TGCGCCAGCAGCTCTGGGACTAGCGCGGTTGACGGGGAGCTGTTTTTT. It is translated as CASSSGTSAVDGELFF.

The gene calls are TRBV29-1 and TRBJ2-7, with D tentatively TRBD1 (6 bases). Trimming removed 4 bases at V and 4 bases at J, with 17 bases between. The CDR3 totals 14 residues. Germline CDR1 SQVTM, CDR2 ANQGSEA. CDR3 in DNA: TGCAGCGTTGGACAGGAGCCGAGAGAATACGAGCAGTACTTC. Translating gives CSVGQEPREYEQYF.

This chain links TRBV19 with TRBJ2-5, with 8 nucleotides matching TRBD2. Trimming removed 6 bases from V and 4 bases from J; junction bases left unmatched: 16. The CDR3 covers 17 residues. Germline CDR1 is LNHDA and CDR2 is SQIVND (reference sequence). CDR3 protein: CASSRGGAVGFGETQYF. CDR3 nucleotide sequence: TGTGCCAGTAGCCGGGGGGGGGCAGTCGGTTTCGGAGAGACCCAGTACTTC.

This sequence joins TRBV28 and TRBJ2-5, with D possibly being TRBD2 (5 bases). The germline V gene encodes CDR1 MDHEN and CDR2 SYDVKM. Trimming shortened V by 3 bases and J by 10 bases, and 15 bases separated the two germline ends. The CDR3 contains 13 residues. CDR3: CASSLGTRVNQYF. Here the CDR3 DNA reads TGTGCCAGCAGTTTGGGTACTAGGGTGAACCAGTACTTC.

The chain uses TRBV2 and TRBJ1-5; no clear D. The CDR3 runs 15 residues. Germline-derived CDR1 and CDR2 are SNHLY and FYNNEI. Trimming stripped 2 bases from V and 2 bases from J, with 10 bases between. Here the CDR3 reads CASSEQVTGNQPQHF. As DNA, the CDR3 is TGTGCCAGCAGTGAACAAGTAACTGGCAATCAGCCCCAGCATTTT.

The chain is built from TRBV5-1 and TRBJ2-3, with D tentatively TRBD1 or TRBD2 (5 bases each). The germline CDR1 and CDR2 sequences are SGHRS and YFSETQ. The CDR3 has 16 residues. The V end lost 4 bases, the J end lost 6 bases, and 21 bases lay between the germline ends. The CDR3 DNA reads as TGCGCCAGCAGCCTGGGGGAAATGCGGGTCGGGGATACGCAGTATTTT. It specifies CASSLGEMRVGDTQYF. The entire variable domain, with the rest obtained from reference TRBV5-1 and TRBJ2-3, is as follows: KAGVTQTPRYLIKTRGQQVTLSCSPISGHRSVSWYQQTPGQGLQFLFEYFSETQRNKGNFPGRFSGRQFSNSRSEMNVSTLELGDSALYLCASSLGEMRVGDTQYFGPGTRLTVL.

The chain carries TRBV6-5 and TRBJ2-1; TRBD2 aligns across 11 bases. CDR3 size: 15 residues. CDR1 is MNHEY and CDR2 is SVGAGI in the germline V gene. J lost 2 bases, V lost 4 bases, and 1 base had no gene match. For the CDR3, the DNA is TGTGCCAGCAGTTCGGGACTAGCGGCCTACAATGAGCAGTTCTTC. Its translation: CASSSGLAAYNEQFF.

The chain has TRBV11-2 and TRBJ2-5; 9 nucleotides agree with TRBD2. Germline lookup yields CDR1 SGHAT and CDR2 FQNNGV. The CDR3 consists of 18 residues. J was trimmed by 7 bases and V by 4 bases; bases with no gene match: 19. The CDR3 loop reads CASSSRSASGAGRATQYF. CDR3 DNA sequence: TGTGCCAGCAGCTCTAGATCGGCTAGCGGGGCTGGCAGAGCGACCCAGTACTTC.

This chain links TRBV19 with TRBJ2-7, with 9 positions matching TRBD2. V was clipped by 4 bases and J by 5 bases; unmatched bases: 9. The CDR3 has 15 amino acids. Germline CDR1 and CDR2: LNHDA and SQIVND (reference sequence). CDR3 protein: CASSSPGTSLDEQYF. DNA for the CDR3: TGTGCCAGTAGTAGTCCCGGGACTAGCTTGGACGAGCAGTACTTC.

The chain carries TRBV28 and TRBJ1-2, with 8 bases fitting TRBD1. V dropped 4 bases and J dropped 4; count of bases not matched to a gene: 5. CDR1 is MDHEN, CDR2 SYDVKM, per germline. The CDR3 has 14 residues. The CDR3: CASSSRDRTYGYTF. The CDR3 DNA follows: TGTGCCAGCAGTTCCCGGGACAGGACCTATGGCTACACCTTC.

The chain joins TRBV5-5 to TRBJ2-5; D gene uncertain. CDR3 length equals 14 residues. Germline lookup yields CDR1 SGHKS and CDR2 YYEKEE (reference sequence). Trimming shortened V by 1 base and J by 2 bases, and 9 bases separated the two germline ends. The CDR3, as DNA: TGTGCCAGCAGCTTGTGGGCTGAGCAAGAGACCCAGTACTTC. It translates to CASSLWAEQETQYF.

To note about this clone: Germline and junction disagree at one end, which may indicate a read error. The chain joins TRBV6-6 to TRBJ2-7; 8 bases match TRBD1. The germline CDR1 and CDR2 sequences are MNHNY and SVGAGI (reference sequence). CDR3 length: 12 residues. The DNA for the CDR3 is TGTGCCAGCAGTCAGGGGGCGCCAGCTCCTCCCTTC. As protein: CASSQGAPAPPF.

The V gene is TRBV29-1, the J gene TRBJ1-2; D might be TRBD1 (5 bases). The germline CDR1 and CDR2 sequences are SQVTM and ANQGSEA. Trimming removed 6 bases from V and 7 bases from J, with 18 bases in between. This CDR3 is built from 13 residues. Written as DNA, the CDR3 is TGCAGCGTCGCGGGGGGACGGGGCCTTGGCTACACCTTC. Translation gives CSVAGGRGLGYTF.

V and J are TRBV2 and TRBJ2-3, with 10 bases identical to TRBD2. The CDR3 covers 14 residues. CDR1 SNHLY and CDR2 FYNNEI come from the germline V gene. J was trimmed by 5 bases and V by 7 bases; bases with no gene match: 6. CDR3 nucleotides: TGTGCCAGCACCCTAGCGGGAGTGGGAGATACGCAGTATTTT. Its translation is CASTLAGVGDTQYF.

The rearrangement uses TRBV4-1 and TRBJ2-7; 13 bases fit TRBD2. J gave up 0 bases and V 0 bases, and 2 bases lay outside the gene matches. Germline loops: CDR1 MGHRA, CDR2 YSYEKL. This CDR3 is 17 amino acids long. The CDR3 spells CASSQEGLAGPSYEQYF. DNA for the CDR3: TGCGCCAGCAGCCAAGAGGGACTAGCGGGACCCTCCTACGAGCAGTACTTC.

This chain's CDR3 is CASSLGQGVDTQYF. CDR3 in DNA: TGTGCCAGCAGCTTGGGACAGGGGGTGGATACGCAGTATTTT. V gene TRBV7-3 combines with J gene TRBJ2-3; TRBD1 matches 11 bases. This CDR3 has 14 residues. CDR1 is SGHTA and CDR2 is FQGTGA in the germline V gene. V lost 3 bases and J lost 6; bases outside the gene matches: 2.

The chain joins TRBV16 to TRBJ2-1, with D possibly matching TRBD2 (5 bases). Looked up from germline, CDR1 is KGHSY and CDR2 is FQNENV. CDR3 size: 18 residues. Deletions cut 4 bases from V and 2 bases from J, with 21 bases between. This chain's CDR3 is CASSPSGFTGLTYNEQFF. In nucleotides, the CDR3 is TGTGCCAGCAGCCCCAGCGGCTTCACGGGGTTGACCTACAATGAGCAGTTCTTC.

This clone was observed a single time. The DNA of the CDR3 is TGTGCCAGCAGCTTACCCCCTCTACTAGCGGATAAAAACATTCAGTACTTC. Protein sequence: CASSLPPLLADKNIQYF. V gene TRBV11-2 combines with J gene TRBJ2-4; 8 positions agree with TRBD2. Germline loops: CDR1 SGHAT, CDR2 FQNNGV. CDR3 length: 17 residues. With 2 bases clipped from V and 4 bases from J, the junction kept 10 bases outside the gene matches.

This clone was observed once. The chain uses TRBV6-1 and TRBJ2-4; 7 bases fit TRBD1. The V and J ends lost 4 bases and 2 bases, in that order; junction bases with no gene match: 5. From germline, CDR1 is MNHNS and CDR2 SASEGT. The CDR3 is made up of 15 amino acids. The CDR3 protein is CASSVTTGSKNIQYF. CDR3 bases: TGTGCCAGCAGTGTAACGACAGGGTCCAAAAACATTCAGTACTTC.

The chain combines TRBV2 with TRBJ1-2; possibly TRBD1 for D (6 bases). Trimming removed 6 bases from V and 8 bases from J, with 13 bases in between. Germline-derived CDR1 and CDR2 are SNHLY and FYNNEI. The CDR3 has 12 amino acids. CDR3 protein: CASRVTGGGYTF. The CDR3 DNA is TGTGCCAGCAGGGTGACAGGCGGGGGCTACACCTTC.

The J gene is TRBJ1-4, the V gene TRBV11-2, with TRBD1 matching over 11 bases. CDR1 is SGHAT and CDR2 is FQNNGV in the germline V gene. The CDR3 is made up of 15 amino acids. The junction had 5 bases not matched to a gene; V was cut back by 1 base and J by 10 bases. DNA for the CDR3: TGTGCCAGCAGCTTAGTGGGGACAGGGGGTAGAAAACTGTTTTTT. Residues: CASSLVGTGGRKLFF.

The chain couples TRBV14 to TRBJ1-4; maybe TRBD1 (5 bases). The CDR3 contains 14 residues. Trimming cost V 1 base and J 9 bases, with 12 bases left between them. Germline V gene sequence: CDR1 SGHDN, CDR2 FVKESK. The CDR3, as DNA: TGTGCCAGCAGCCAAGTATCAGGGAACCAAAAACTGTTTTTT. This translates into CASSQVSGNQKLFF.